This T cell receptor (beta chain) was sequenced in a study of CD8+ T cells in alopecia areata. A single count supports this clone. TCR sequencing used cDNA made by reverse transcription of extracted RNA. Clones were sequenced by immunoSEQ multiplex PCR, and TCRdb holds only the in-frame ones, with some missing. Of approximately 130,000 clones listed, over 60% were seen once; the top ten hold 5% to 7%. Treatment given: oral pan-JAK inhibitor, 5-10 mg twice daily. In germline, CDR1 is SGHTA, CDR2 FQGNSA. The CDR3 spans 12 residues. Trimming took 5 bases from V and 9 from J, leaving 11 bases between them.

The chain has TRBV7-2 and TRBJ2-4; D unresolved. The sequencing used CD4+ T cells sorted from blood, collected at week 4, from a patient treated with tofacitinib. The sequence came from a human donor with alopecia areata. This chain's CDR3 is CASSPAGSIQYF. The CDR3 coding sequence is TGTGCCAGCAGCCCAGCCGGGTCCATTCAGTACTTC.